A single sample is the source of the 19 T cell receptor beta chains below, sequenced in a study of shared clonotypes between healthy human individuals. Libraries were prepared by immunoSEQ multiplex PCR; TCRdb keeps only in-frame clonotypes and omits some of them. This table has around 530,000 clones, around 76% appearing once. Sequencing was done on a sample of PBMCs. The receptors were gathered from a woman aged 40 to 50 in good health. Some clones in this sample may be carry-over from other donors' samples.

The chain employs TRBV4-2 and TRBJ1-2; TRBD1 might be the D (6 bases). From germline, CDR1 is LGHNA and CDR2 YNFKEQ. CDR3 length: 15 residues. V lost 4 bases and J lost 0, with 12 bases in between. CDR3 sequence reads: CASSPGWTANYGYTF. CDR3 in DNA: TGTGCCAGCAGCCCCGGGTGGACAGCTAACTATGGCTACACCTTC.

The chain uses TRBV11-3 and TRBJ2-7; no firm D call. V gave up 1 base and J gave up 3 bases, with 13 bases separating them. Germline CDR1 reads SGHNT; CDR2 reads YENEEA. There are 15 residues in the CDR3. The CDR3 loop reads CASSLAGLAGYEQYF. CDR3 nucleotide sequence: TGTGCCAGCAGCTTAGCCGGGTTAGCAGGCTACGAGCAGTACTTC.

The CDR3 DNA reads as TGTGCCAGCAGCGAAAGCGGGAAGGTGGACAATGAGCAGTTCTTC. Translated: CASSESGKVDNEQFF. The chain has TRBV11-3 and TRBJ2-1; TRBD2 matches at 7 bases. Germline V gene sequence: CDR1 SGHNT, CDR2 YENEEA. The trim removed 5 bases at V and 5 bases at J, leaving 9 bases unmatched. The CDR3 consists of 15 residues. Based on the CDR3 plus reference TRBV11-3 and TRBJ2-1, the full variable domain is EAGVVQSPRYKIIEKKQPVAFWCNPISGHNTLYWYLQNLGQGPELLIRYENEEAVDDSQLPKDRFSAERLKGVDSTLKIQPAELGDSAVYLCASSESGKVDNEQFFGPGTRLTVL.

A remark on this clone: Other nucleotide sequences from this sample produce the same CDR3. V and J are TRBV9 and TRBJ1-1; D ambiguous. CDR1 and CDR2 from the germline V gene are SGDLS and YYNGEE. Trimming cost V 1 base and J 0 bases, with 4 bases left between them. CDR3 length: 13 residues. In DNA form, the CDR3 reads TGTGCCAGCAGCGTACGCATGAACACTGAAGCTTTCTTT. Its translation: CASSVRMNTEAFF.

This chain connects TRBV7-3 to TRBJ2-5, with TRBD2 matching 9 bases. The germline V gene has CDR1 SGHTA and CDR2 FQGTGA. With V trimmed by 6 bases and J by 5 bases, 10 bases remained unmatched. This CDR3 contains 15 residues. This CDR3 is CASRSNSGGTETQYF. The CDR3 coding sequence is TGTGCCAGCAGGTCCAATAGCGGGGGAACGGAGACCCAGTACTTC.

V gene TRBV18 combines with J gene TRBJ2-1, with D perhaps TRBD2 (5 bases). CDR1 is KGHSH and CDR2 is LQKENI in the germline V gene. Trimming shortened V by 6 bases and J by 1 base, and 16 bases separated the two germline ends. There are 16 residues in the CDR3. The CDR3 loop reads CASSRRSGSSYNEQFF. CDR3 nucleotide sequence: TGTGCCAGCTCCCGGAGGAGTGGGAGTTCCTACAATGAGCAGTTCTTC. The full variable domain, with the rest looked up from reference TRBV18 and TRBJ2-1, is NAGVMQNPRHLVRRRGQEARLRCSPMKGHSHVYWYRQLPEEGLKFMVYLQKENIIDESGMPKERFSAEFPKEGPSILRIQQVVRGDSAAYFCASSRRSGSSYNEQFFGPGTRLTVL.

The chain combines TRBV7-7 with TRBJ2-2; D is possibly TRBD2 (6 bases). Per the germline V gene, CDR1 is SSHAT and CDR2 is FNYEAQ (reference sequence). V was trimmed by 1 base and J by 2 bases, leaving 8 bases between them. The CDR3 spans 15 residues. The CDR3 loop reads CASSLGDSNTGELFF. The CDR3 region has the DNA TGTGCCAGCAGCTTAGGGGACTCTAACACCGGGGAGCTGTTTTTT.

This clone occurred a few times. This chain links TRBV28 with TRBJ2-1; unclear D gene. In germline, CDR1 is MDHEN, CDR2 SYDVKM. Trimming pared 3 bases from V and 1 base from J, leaving 10 bases between. This CDR3 comprises 15 residues. For the CDR3, the DNA is TGTGCCAGCAGTTTGTATTTAGGTTCCTACAATGAGCAGTTCTTC. Amino acids: CASSLYLGSYNEQFF.

The chain combines TRBV5-4 with TRBJ2-5, with 7 bases identical to TRBD1. Trimming took 0 bases from V and 4 from J; bases not matched to a gene: 9. Germline CDR1 reads SGHNT; CDR2 reads YYREEE (reference sequence). This CDR3 is 16 amino acids long. This CDR3 reads CASSLVPDREGETQYF. CDR3 DNA sequence: TGTGCCAGCAGCTTGGTTCCTGACAGGGAAGGAGAGACCCAGTACTTC. The variable domain in full, with the rest retrieved from reference TRBV5-4 and TRBJ2-5, is ETGVTQSPTHLIKTRGQQVTLRCSSQSGHNTVSWYQQALGQGPQFIFQYYREEENGRGNFPPRFSGLQFPNYSSELNVNALELDDSALYLCASSLVPDREGETQYFGPGTRLLVL.

This clone was seen more than once but under ten times. The rearrangement joins TRBV6-1 to TRBJ2-7; no clear D. Germline CDR1 reads MNHNS; CDR2 reads SASEGT. The CDR3 runs to 13 residues. V lost 5 bases to trimming and J lost 2 bases, with 10 bases between them. The CDR3 nucleotides read TGTGCCAGCAGTCTGGGCCACACCTACGAGCAGTACTTC. Translation gives CASSLGHTYEQYF.

The genes are TRBV28 and TRBJ2-1, with TRBD2 identical over 8 bases. Per the germline V gene, CDR1 is MDHEN and CDR2 is SYDVKM. The CDR3 is made up of 15 amino acids. With V trimmed by 3 bases and J by 7 bases, 8 bases remained unmatched. CDR3 loop: CASSFTSGSRNEQFF. CDR3 sequence (DNA): TGTGCCAGCAGTTTCACCAGCGGGAGTCGGAATGAGCAGTTCTTC.

The chain links TRBV28 to TRBJ1-1; TRBD1 agrees at 7 bases. Trimming at V came to 6 bases and at J to 3 bases, leaving 10 bases not matched to a gene. The CDR3 extends over 15 amino acids. The germline gives CDR1 MDHEN, CDR2 SYDVKM. The CDR3 here is CASSPGQPFYTEAFF. CDR3 DNA: TGTGCCAGCAGCCCGGGACAGCCTTTTTACACTGAAGCTTTCTTT.

To note about this clone: A much larger clone lies a single base off, so this may be a read error. Other DNA sequences in this sample translate to the same CDR3. V is TRBV30 and J is TRBJ1-5; D ambiguous. V was clipped by 3 bases and J by 0 bases, with 6 bases between them. This CDR3 comprises 13 residues. Germline lookup yields CDR1 GTSNPN and CDR2 SVGIG (reference sequence). This CDR3 reads CAWSGRSNQPQHF. The CDR3 nucleotides read TGTGCCTGGAGCGGACGTAGCAATCAGCCCCAGCATTTT.

V gene TRBV27 combines with J gene TRBJ1-5; 9 bases align to TRBD1. The CDR3 runs 16 residues. The V and J ends lost 5 bases and 1 base, in that order; junction bases with no gene match: 6. The germline V gene encodes CDR1 MNHEY and CDR2 SMNVEV (reference sequence). CDR3 sequence: CASSASGTGSNQPQHF. The CDR3 nucleotides are TGTGCCAGCAGTGCTTCCGGGACAGGGAGCAATCAGCCCCAGCATTTT.

This clone showed up just a few times. This chain joins TRBV9 and TRBJ2-1, with 7 bases lining up with TRBD1. V dropped 4 bases and J dropped 4; count of bases not matched to a gene: 14. The CDR3 is 17 residues long. Germline V CDR1 and CDR2: SGDLS, YYNGEE. The DNA of the CDR3 is TGTGCCAGCAGCCCCAATATACCGGGACAGAGTTACAATGAGCAGTTCTTC. It specifies CASSPNIPGQSYNEQFF.

CDR3 DNA sequence: TGCGCCAGCAGCCAAGACCTAGGTCGACAGGAAAGGCGTTTGAACACTGAAGCTTTCTTT. Translated, it gives CASSQDLGRQERRLNTEAFF. The chain couples TRBV4-1 to TRBJ1-1, with D tentatively TRBD1 (6 bases). Germline V gene data show CDR1 as MGHRA and CDR2 as YSYEKL. The CDR3 spans 20 residues. V lost 0 bases to trimming and J lost 0 bases, with 23 bases between them.

CDR3: CAWGPQQETQYF. CDR3 bases: TGTGCCTGGGGGCCACAGCAAGAGACCCAGTACTTC. The J gene is TRBJ2-5, the V gene TRBV30; D remains unclear. The CDR3 sequence is 12 residues long. Trimming pared 5 bases from V and 2 bases from J, leaving 9 bases between. Germline V gene sequence: CDR1 GTSNPN, CDR2 SVGIG (reference sequence).

The gene calls are TRBV5-4 and TRBJ1-1; no clear D. The CDR3 is 13 residues long. Trimming pared 4 bases from V and 0 bases from J, leaving 7 bases between. CDR1 is SGHNT, CDR2 YYREEE, per germline (reference sequence). The CDR3 here is CASSPEMNTEAFF. The CDR3 DNA reads TGTGCCAGCAGCCCCGAGATGAACACTGAAGCTTTCTTT.

A few counts support this clone. This chain links TRBV5-4 with TRBJ1-1; D uncertain. Trimming pared 0 bases from V and 1 base from J, leaving 4 bases between. This CDR3 spans 13 amino acids. Germline V gives CDR1 SGHNT, CDR2 YYREEE (reference sequence). The CDR3 nucleotides are TGTGCCAGCAGCTTGGGATGGAACACTGAAGCTTTCTTT. Its protein product is CASSLGWNTEAFF.